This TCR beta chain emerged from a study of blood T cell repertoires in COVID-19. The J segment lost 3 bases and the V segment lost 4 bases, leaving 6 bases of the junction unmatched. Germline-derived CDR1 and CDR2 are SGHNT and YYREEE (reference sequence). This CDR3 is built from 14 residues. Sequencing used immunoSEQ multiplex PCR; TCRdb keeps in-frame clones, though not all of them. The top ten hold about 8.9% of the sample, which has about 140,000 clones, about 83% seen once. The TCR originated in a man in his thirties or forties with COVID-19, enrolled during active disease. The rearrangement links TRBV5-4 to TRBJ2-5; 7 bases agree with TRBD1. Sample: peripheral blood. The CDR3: CASSATGAEETQYF. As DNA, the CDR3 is TGTGCCAGCAGCGCAACAGGGGCGGAAGAGACCCAGTACTTC.